These 22 T cell receptor beta chains share one sample of origin, sequenced in a study of chemoradiotherapy in HPV16-positive cancers. The repertoire was sequenced with immunoSEQ multiplex PCR; TCRdb's copy has only in-frame clones and lacks some. The sample contains 4,500 to 5,500 clones, 95% to 97% of which appear only once. The source material was tumor tissue, sampled from a patient who underwent chemoradiotherapy. Receptors originate from a human donor with HPV-associated anogenital cancer.

This chain connects TRBV28 to TRBJ2-1; D call uncertain. The germline CDR1 and CDR2 sequences are MDHEN and SYDVKM. The CDR3 has 16 amino acids. Trimming pared 5 bases from V and 0 bases from J, leaving 14 bases between. CDR3: CASSLPGRSSYNEQFF. The CDR3 nucleotides read TGTGCCAGCAGTCTACCGGGCAGGAGCTCCTACAATGAGCAGTTCTTC. Full variable domain (missing parts from reference TRBV28 and TRBJ2-1): DVKVTQSSRYLVKRTGEKVFLECVQDMDHENMFWYRQDPGLGLRLIYFSYDVKMKEKGDIPEGYSVSREKKERFSLILESASTNQTSMYLCASSLPGRSSYNEQFFGPGTRLTVL.

The chain carries TRBV11-2 and TRBJ2-2; D is unresolved. V lost 0 bases to trimming and J lost 5 bases, with 7 bases between them. Per the germline V gene, CDR1 is SGHAT and CDR2 is FQNNGV. This CDR3 region has 14 residues. The CDR3 DNA reads TGTGCCAGCAGCTTAGAGGGGTGGACCGGGGAGCTGTTTTTT. Translating it yields CASSLEGWTGELFF.

This chain uses TRBV7-9 with TRBJ1-3; no definite D call. V lost 1 base and J lost 5, with 6 bases in between. This CDR3 spans 13 amino acids. Germline V gene data show CDR1 as SEHNR and CDR2 as FQNEAQ (reference sequence). CDR3 bases: TGTGCCAGCAGCTTAGAACAGAGAAACACCATATATTTT. Translated, it gives CASSLEQRNTIYF.

This sequence joins TRBV7-2 and TRBJ2-2; no firm D call. V was cut by 7 bases and J by 6 bases, with 9 bases left in between. Germline values: CDR1 SGHTA, CDR2 FQGNSA. The CDR3 spans 12 residues. This chain's CDR3 is CASTVPPGELFF. Written as DNA, the CDR3 is TGTGCCAGCACCGTACCCCCCGGGGAGCTGTTTTTT.

The J gene is TRBJ1-1, the V gene TRBV7-2; D ambiguous. V lost 2 bases and J lost 3, with 10 bases in between. This CDR3 has 14 residues. CDR1 and CDR2 (germline): SGHTA, FQGNSA. The CDR3 bases are TGTGCCAGCAGCTTATCAAGTTGGGACACTGAAGCTTTCTTT. Its protein product is CASSLSSWDTEAFF.

The table lists this clone with a few counts. The genes are TRBV5-1 and TRBJ2-7; 8 positions agree with TRBD1. The germline CDR1 and CDR2 sequences are SGHRS and YFSETQ. The V segment lost 0 bases and the J segment 3 bases; nucleotides outside the gene matches: 2. This CDR3 is 14 amino acids long. In nucleotides, the CDR3 is TGCGCCAGCAGCTTGGGGACAGGGCTCTACGAGCAGTACTTC. Encoded protein: CASSLGTGLYEQYF.

The V and J genes are TRBV7-6 and TRBJ1-2; 8 bases align to TRBD1. The V segment lost 1 base and the J segment 8 bases; nucleotides outside the gene matches: 9. The CDR3 covers 15 residues. CDR1 and CDR2 (germline): SGHVS, FNYEAQ. The CDR3 nucleotides read TGTGCCAGCAGCTTAGGGCCGGGACAGGCCCTAGGCTACACCTTC. It encodes CASSLGPGQALGYTF. Looking up the rest from reference TRBV7-6 and TRBJ1-2 gives the full variable domain: GAGVSQSPRYKVTKRGQDVALRCDPISGHVSLYWYRQALGQGPEFLTYFNYEAQQDKSGLPNDRFSAERPEGSISTLTIQRTEQRDSAMYRCASSLGPGQALGYTFGSGTRLTVV.

The V call is TRBV11-1, the J call TRBJ2-5, with a possible D match to TRBD1 (5 bases). The ends were cut back, 2 bases at V and 5 bases at J, with 18 bases in the middle. Per the germline V gene, CDR1 is SGHAT and CDR2 is FQDESV (reference sequence). This CDR3 spans 16 amino acids. For the CDR3, the DNA is TGTGCCAGCAGCTTACTCGGGCAGTCGGCAGGGGAGACCCAGTACTTC. Residues: CASSLLGQSAGETQYF.

This clone appeared once. The germline gene is not matched at one end of the junction; a read error may be the cause. The gene calls are TRBV7-2 and TRBJ1-1; tentatively, D is TRBD1 (5 bases). This CDR3 is built from 14 residues. Germline loops: CDR1 SGHTA, CDR2 FQGNSA. Here the CDR3 reads CASSSNRGNAEAFF. CDR3 coding DNA: TGTGCCAGCAGCTCTAATCGGGGGAACGCTGAAGCTTTCTTT.

V usage is TRBV6-5 and J usage is TRBJ2-1, with 8 bases that match TRBD2. CDR1 and CDR2 (germline): MNHEY, SVGAGI. The CDR3 contains 12 residues. Germline trimming cut 7 bases from V and 15 bases from J; bases unmatched to any gene: 11. In nucleotides, the CDR3 is TGTGCCAGCACTCAACGGGGGGGCGACGCGTTCTTC. Translated, it gives CASTQRGGDAFF.

The chain uses TRBV11-2 and TRBJ1-2; D remains unclear. The CDR3 sequence is 13 residues long. The germline CDR1 and CDR2 sequences are SGHAT and FQNNGV. V shed 5 bases and J shed 7 bases, with 14 bases lying between them. The CDR3 spells CASSRTGSGGYTF. As DNA, the CDR3 is TGTGCCAGCAGCCGCACGGGCAGCGGTGGCTACACCTTC.

The rearrangement links TRBV7-9 to TRBJ2-4, with D hard to call. Germline V gives CDR1 SEHNR, CDR2 FQNEAQ (reference sequence). The germline V and J ends were trimmed by 1 base and 1 base, with 5 bases remaining between them. CDR3 length: 14 amino acids. The CDR3 bases are TGTGCCAGCAGCTTAGGTTGGGCCAAAAACATTCAGTACTTC. Protein product: CASSLGWAKNIQYF.

This chain uses TRBV4-1 with TRBJ1-1, with 7 bases aligning to TRBD1. The CDR3 is 14 residues long. Looked up from germline, CDR1 is MGHRA and CDR2 is YSYEKL. With V trimmed by 0 bases and J by 8 bases, 6 bases remained unmatched. The CDR3 nucleotides read TGCGCCAGCAGCCAAGATCGGACAGGCGGAGAAGCTTTCTTT. Translated: CASSQDRTGGEAFF.

The chain links TRBV5-1 to TRBJ1-5; tentatively, D is TRBD1 (6 bases). CDR3 length: 15 amino acids. Germline values: CDR1 SGHRS, CDR2 YFSETQ. The V end lost 0 bases, the J end lost 4 bases, and 11 bases lay between the germline ends. The CDR3 here is CASSLAGQANQPQHF. In nucleotides, the CDR3 is TGCGCCAGCAGCTTGGCGGGACAAGCTAATCAGCCCCAGCATTTT.

The chain has TRBV5-1 and TRBJ1-1, with TRBD1 as a possible D gene (6 bases). Germline V CDR1 and CDR2: SGHRS, YFSETQ. This CDR3 contains 14 residues. The V end lost 2 bases, the J end lost 4 bases, and 12 bases lay between the germline ends. Here the CDR3 DNA reads TGCGCCAGCAGCTTCAGGGGCCTGCGCACTGAAGCTTTCTTT. The encoded protein is CASSFRGLRTEAFF.

The J gene is TRBJ2-7, the V gene TRBV10-2; D might be TRBD2 (6 bases). Germline CDR1 is WSHSY and CDR2 is SAAADI. The V and J ends lost 3 bases and 1 base respectively, with 10 bases between them. The CDR3 covers 14 residues. The CDR3 DNA is TGCGCCAGCAGTGATAGTGGGGGGTCCTACGAGCAGTACTTC. Translated, it gives CASSDSGGSYEQYF.

The J gene is TRBJ2-1, the V gene TRBV6-6, with TRBD1 matching 8 bases. Trimming took 6 bases from V and 15 from J; bases not matched to a gene: 4. The CDR3 runs to 10 residues. Germline CDR1 reads MNHNY; CDR2 reads SVGAGI (reference sequence). The CDR3: CASRGTGLFF. The CDR3 region has the DNA TGTGCCAGCAGGGGGACAGGTCTGTTCTTC.

The chain joins TRBV6-1 to TRBJ2-7; 10 nucleotides match TRBD2. V shed 1 base and J 0 bases; nucleotides not matched to a gene: 0. The CDR3 spans 15 residues. In germline, CDR1 is MNHNS, CDR2 SASEGT. The CDR3 coding sequence is TGTGCCAGCAGTGAAGGGACTAGCGGCTCCTACGAGCAGTACTTC. This gives the protein CASSEGTSGSYEQYF.

The rearrangement joins TRBV19 to TRBJ1-2, with 9 bases that match TRBD1. The CDR3 has 16 residues. Germline CDR1 LNHDA, CDR2 SQIVND (reference sequence). The V segment lost 5 bases and the J segment 0 bases; nucleotides outside the gene matches: 7. The CDR3 spells CASSLVGTGTNYGYTF. CDR3 bases: TGTGCCAGTAGTCTAGTAGGGACAGGGACTAACTATGGCTACACCTTC.

The chain recombines TRBV30 with TRBJ1-2; TRBD1 might be the D (6 bases). Germline CDR1 reads GTSNPN; CDR2 reads SVGIG (reference sequence). Trimming cost V 4 bases and J 3 bases, with 15 bases left between them. The CDR3 has 14 amino acids. The CDR3 DNA sequence: TGTGCCTGGACCATCCCAAGGACAGACTATGGCTACACCTTC. This encodes CAWTIPRTDYGYTF.

The chain uses TRBV4-3 and TRBJ2-3; 7 nucleotides line up with TRBD2. The CDR3 runs to 16 residues. Germline CDR1 LGHNA, CDR2 YSLEER. After removal of 0 bases from V and 2 bases from J, the junction contained 5 bases not matched to a gene. The CDR3 bases are TGCGCCAGCAGCCAAGATCTGGGGGGGAACACAGATACGCAGTATTTT. It translates to CASSQDLGGNTDTQYF.

For the CDR3, the DNA is TGTGCCAGCAGCTTAGCGAGGGAGAAAGAGACCCAGTACTTC. Protein sequence: CASSLAREKETQYF. The V and J genes are TRBV7-2 and TRBJ2-5, with D possibly matching TRBD2 (5 bases). The V gene's germline CDR1 is SGHTA and CDR2 FQGNSA. This CDR3 has 14 amino acids. The V gene lost 0 bases and the J gene lost 3 bases, with 8 bases spanning the gap.